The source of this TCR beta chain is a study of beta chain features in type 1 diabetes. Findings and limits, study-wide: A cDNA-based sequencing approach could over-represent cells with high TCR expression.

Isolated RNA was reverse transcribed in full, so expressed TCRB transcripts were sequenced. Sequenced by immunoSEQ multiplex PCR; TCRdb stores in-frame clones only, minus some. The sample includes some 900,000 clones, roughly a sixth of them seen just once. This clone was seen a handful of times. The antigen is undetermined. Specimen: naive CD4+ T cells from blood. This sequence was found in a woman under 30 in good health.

This CDR3 is CASSQAALQETQYF. DNA of the CDR3: TGTGCCAGCAGTCAAGCCGCGCTTCAAGAGACCCAGTACTTC. This rearrangement joins TRBV6-5 to TRBJ2-5; unclear D gene. The germline gives CDR1 MNHEY, CDR2 SVGAGI. The CDR3 runs to 14 residues. V was cut by 5 bases and J by 2 bases, with 12 bases left in between.